The 24 T cell receptor beta chains below come from one sample, sequenced in a study of cytomegalovirus exposure and HLA in healthy donors. The protocol was immunoSEQ multiplex PCR, while the TCRdb copy is restricted to in-frame clones and leaves out a portion. The profile shows approximately 260,000 clones, around 85% of them singletons. The source material was PBMCs. These receptors were collected from a woman younger than 35 in good health and CMV-seronegative.

This clone was detected a few times. This sequence joins TRBV7-3 and TRBJ2-5, with TRBD2 identical over 9 bases. Germline V lookup: CDR1 SGHTA, CDR2 FQGTGA. V lost 3 bases and J lost 5; bases outside the gene matches: 4. CDR3 length: 14 amino acids. This CDR3 reads CASSFAGGRETQYF. CDR3 sequence (DNA): TGTGCCAGCAGCTTCGCGGGGGGGCGTGAGACCCAGTACTTC.

This chain uses TRBV6-5 with TRBJ2-1, with 9 bases fitting TRBD1. This CDR3 is 16 amino acids long. CDR1 and CDR2 from the germline V gene are MNHEY and SVGAGI. Germline trimming cut 2 bases from V and 7 bases from J; bases unmatched to any gene: 9. CDR3: CASSYVTGGSGNEQFF. CDR3 nucleotides: TGTGCCAGCAGTTACGTAACAGGGGGCTCAGGAAATGAGCAGTTCTTC.

The chain carries TRBV29-1 and TRBJ2-7, with 9 positions matching TRBD2. With V trimmed by 7 bases and J by 3 bases, 4 bases remained unmatched. Germline V gene lookup returns CDR1 SQVTM and CDR2 ANQGSEA. The CDR3 loop spans 12 amino acids. CDR3 in DNA: TGCAGCGCGCGGACTAGCGTCTACGAGCAGTACTTC. The encoded protein is CSARTSVYEQYF.

The chain joins TRBV25-1 to TRBJ2-2, with 10 bases aligning to TRBD1. The CDR3 extends over 16 amino acids. V lost 5 bases, J lost 3 bases, and 6 bases stayed unmatched. Germline CDR1 is MGHDK and CDR2 is SYGVNS. CDR3 bases: TGTGCCAGCAGTCCGGGACAGGGGACCTACACCGGGGAGCTGTTTTTT. Its protein is CASSPGQGTYTGELFF.

The chain recombines TRBV7-9 with TRBJ1-1; possible D gene TRBD1, 6 bases. This CDR3 has 13 amino acids. V was trimmed by 5 bases and J by 6 bases, leaving 13 bases between them. The germline V gene encodes CDR1 SEHNR and CDR2 FQNEAQ (reference sequence). CDR3 nucleotide sequence: TGTGCCAGCAGCCCCCTCTACAGGGCTGAAGCTTTCTTT. The encoded protein is CASSPLYRAEAFF.

This clone was seen a handful of times. The chain uses TRBV5-1 and TRBJ1-2; TRBD1 might be the D (5 bases). CDR3 length: 13 amino acids. V was shortened by 5 bases and J by 4 bases, with 12 bases between the two germline ends. The germline gives CDR1 SGHRS, CDR2 YFSETQ. The CDR3 nucleotides read TGCGCCAGCAGTGGGTCCAGGGTCTATGGCTACACCTTC. This translates into CASSGSRVYGYTF.

V and J are TRBV28 and TRBJ2-3, with D perhaps TRBD2 (5 bases). The CDR3 loop spans 13 amino acids. V lost 3 bases and J 7 bases, leaving 11 bases between the germline ends. Germline CDR1 reads MDHEN; CDR2 reads SYDVKM. The DNA of the CDR3 is TGTGCCAGCAGTTTCGTCCGGAGGAATACGCAGTATTTT. It codes for CASSFVRRNTQYF. Based on the CDR3 plus reference TRBV28 and TRBJ2-3, the full variable domain is DVKVTQSSRYLVKRTGEKVFLECVQDMDHENMFWYRQDPGLGLRLIYFSYDVKMKEKGDIPEGYSVSREKKERFSLILESASTNQTSMYLCASSFVRRNTQYFGPGTRLTVL.

This sequence joins TRBV6-5 and TRBJ2-7; 8 bases are shared with TRBD2. The ends lost 7 bases at V and 4 bases at J; junction bases unmatched: 6. CDR1 is MNHEY, CDR2 SVGAGI, per germline. The CDR3 has 13 amino acids. The CDR3 protein is CASKSAGGYEQYF. For the CDR3, the DNA is TGTGCCAGCAAGTCGGCGGGAGGATACGAGCAGTACTTC.

The chain uses TRBV6-1 and TRBJ1-2; D may be TRBD1 (5 bases). The V end lost 1 base, the J end lost 5 bases, and 11 bases lay between the germline ends. Germline V gene sequence: CDR1 MNHNS, CDR2 SASEGT. The CDR3 has 14 amino acids. The CDR3 region is CASSEGQGTYGYTF. The CDR3 region has the DNA TGTGCCAGCAGTGAAGGGCAGGGAACTTATGGCTACACCTTC.

This clone was seen once. The V gene is TRBV11-3, the J gene TRBJ2-7; D remains unclear. Deletions cut 0 bases from V and 0 bases from J, with 6 bases between. The germline V gene encodes CDR1 SGHNT and CDR2 YENEEA. The CDR3 is 14 amino acids. This CDR3 is CASSLDTGSYEQYF. In nucleotides, the CDR3 is TGTGCCAGCAGCTTAGACACGGGCTCCTACGAGCAGTACTTC.

This clone was observed a few times. The chain has TRBV5-1 and TRBJ1-4, with 7 bases aligning to TRBD1. Germline V lookup: CDR1 SGHRS, CDR2 YFSETQ. The CDR3 totals 15 residues. V shed 7 bases, J shed 3 bases, and the junction held 9 bases outside the gene matches. Here the CDR3 DNA reads TGCGCCAGCGGAACTACAGGGGCGGCTAATGAAAAACTGTTTTTT. As protein: CASGTTGAANEKLFF.

The V and J genes are TRBV7-6 and TRBJ2-5; the D gene is possibly TRBD1 (6 bases). Between the trimmed V and J ends, which lost 5 bases and 6 bases, there was a span of 10 bases. The CDR3 has 12 residues. Germline CDR1 SGHVS, CDR2 FNYEAQ. The CDR3 nucleotides are TGTGCCAGCAGCCTACAGGGAAAGACCCAGTACTTC. Protein: CASSLQGKTQYF.

The sample holds a few counts of this clone. The chain carries TRBV28 and TRBJ1-1, with 10 bases matching TRBD1. Germline values: CDR1 MDHEN, CDR2 SYDVKM. The trim removed 6 bases at V and 5 bases at J, leaving 9 bases unmatched. This CDR3 has 15 residues. CDR3: CASSRRRQGATEAFF. CDR3 DNA: TGTGCCAGCAGCCGAAGGAGACAGGGGGCGACTGAAGCTTTCTTT.

This clone was counted once. V usage is TRBV29-1 and J usage is TRBJ2-7; D perhaps matches TRBD1 (5 bases). Germline CDR1 is SQVTM and CDR2 is ANQGSEA. V was clipped by 0 bases and J by 3 bases, with 9 bases between them. This CDR3 spans 13 amino acids. CDR3 coding DNA: TGCAGCGTTGAAGATCAGGGAAACTACGAGCAGTACTTC. Translated, it gives CSVEDQGNYEQYF.

The chain carries TRBV7-9 and TRBJ1-4, with D possibly being TRBD1 (6 bases). Trimming pared 5 bases from V and 8 bases from J, leaving 18 bases between. The CDR3 contains 15 residues. The V gene's germline CDR1 is SEHNR and CDR2 FQNEAQ (reference sequence). CDR3 amino acids: CASSPYGGFGEKLFF. In DNA form, the CDR3 reads TGTGCCAGCAGCCCCTATGGGGGCTTCGGGGAAAAACTGTTTTTT.

V is TRBV6-5 and J is TRBJ2-1; TRBD1 might be the D (5 bases). The CDR3 spans 13 residues. The germline gives CDR1 MNHEY, CDR2 SVGAGI. V was pared by 4 bases and J by 6 bases, with 10 bases between. CDR3 sequence reads: CASSWGRVNEQFF. The CDR3 coding sequence is TGTGCCAGCAGTTGGGGCAGGGTCAATGAGCAGTTCTTC.

Here the CDR3 reads CASSPGLAITGELFF. In DNA form, the CDR3 reads TGCGCCAGCAGCCCGGGACTAGCGATCACCGGGGAGCTGTTTTTT. The V gene is TRBV4-3, the J gene TRBJ2-2, with 10 bases that match TRBD2. J lost 4 bases, V lost 4 bases, and 3 bases had no gene match. Germline assignment: CDR1 LGHNA and CDR2 YSLEER. This CDR3 region has 15 residues.

The rearrangement joins TRBV30 to TRBJ1-4; D is uncertain. Germline values: CDR1 GTSNPN, CDR2 SVGIG (reference sequence). Trimming shortened V by 0 bases and J by 2 bases, and 4 bases separated the two germline ends. The CDR3 is made up of 13 amino acids. The chain's CDR3 is CAWSVLTNEKLFF. As DNA, the CDR3 is TGTGCCTGGAGTGTACTTACTAATGAAAAACTGTTTTTT. The entire variable domain, with the rest obtained from reference TRBV30 and TRBJ1-4, is as follows: SQTIHQWPATLVQPVGSPLSLECTVEGTSNPNLYWYRQAAGRGLQLLFYSVGIGQISSEVPQNLSASRPQDRQFILSSKKLLLSDSGFYLCAWSVLTNEKLFFGSGTQLSVL.

This chain connects TRBV7-2 to TRBJ1-1, with unresolved D. The CDR3 is 14 residues long. V lost 1 base and J lost 1, with 7 bases in between. Germline assignment: CDR1 SGHTA and CDR2 FQGNSA. The CDR3: CASSLGHTNTEAFF. The CDR3 nucleotides are TGTGCCAGCAGCTTAGGACACACGAACACTGAAGCTTTCTTT.

The V gene is TRBV6-6, the J gene TRBJ2-7; 13 nucleotides line up with TRBD2. The CDR3 has 16 amino acids. The J segment lost 5 bases and the V segment lost 5 bases, leaving 9 bases of the junction unmatched. Looked up from germline, CDR1 is MNHNY and CDR2 is SVGAGI (reference sequence). CDR3 in DNA: TGTGCCAGCAGTACCTCACTAGCGGGAGGGCCCCACGAGCAGTACTTC. Translation: CASSTSLAGGPHEQYF.

The chain employs TRBV2 and TRBJ1-2; D may be TRBD1 (5 bases). The germline V and J ends were trimmed by 3 bases and 7 bases, with 9 bases remaining between them. Germline V gene sequence: CDR1 SNHLY, CDR2 FYNNEI. The CDR3 length is 12 residues. Written as DNA, the CDR3 is TGTGCCAGCAGTGACAGGGAAGGTGGCTACACCTTC. It translates to CASSDREGGYTF.

This chain joins TRBV6-5 and TRBJ1-1; no reliable D call. CDR1 and CDR2 from the germline V gene are MNHEY and SVGAGI. Trimming left V 2 bases short and J 8 bases short, with 3 bases between. The CDR3 contains 10 residues. The CDR3 DNA is TGTGCCAGCAGTTACGCGGAAGCTTTCTTT. Translation gives CASSYAEAFF.

The chain links TRBV5-5 to TRBJ2-1, with TRBD1 identical over 9 bases. CDR1 is SGHKS and CDR2 is YYEKEE in the germline V gene (reference sequence). The V and J ends lost 4 bases and 15 bases, in that order; junction bases with no gene match: 8. CDR3 size: 12 residues. CDR3 sequence reads: CASSHPGQGRFF. In DNA, the CDR3 is TGTGCCAGCAGCCACCCGGGACAGGGACGGTTCTTC.

The genes are TRBV19 and TRBJ2-1; D is unresolved. Germline assignment: CDR1 LNHDA and CDR2 SQIVND (reference sequence). Trimming cost V 4 bases and J 5 bases, with 15 bases left between them. CDR3 size: 15 residues. CDR3 sequence reads: CASSTRANTNNEQFF. The CDR3 bases are TGTGCCAGTAGTACCCGCGCCAATACCAACAATGAGCAGTTCTTC.